This entry concerns a single TCR beta chain. This clonotype came up many times. What this receptor recognizes is not known. No qualities accompany the bases; no much larger clone lies one base away. The TCR beta CDR3 regions were amplified from RNA transcripts. The first round of RT-PCR for the TCR CDR3 was performed with the HTBI primer set and the Qiagen OneStep RT-PCR kit. A second multiplex PCR round built the libraries, followed by size selection and purification. Sequencing of the libraries was done on an Illumina HiSeq2000 using paired-end 100 bp reads. On the study's bioinformatics: SOAPnuke was used to process the raw data, with reads discarded if the reads contained adapters or uncalled bases, had a mean Phred below 15, or lacked an exact constant-primer or identifier match. COPE v1.2.5 was used to merge high-quality paired reads, and clonotypes were defined as unique nucleotide sequences. MiTCR v1.1 was used to align the clonotypes against IMGT TRBV, TRBD and TRBJ reference segments. Only V-J combinations with frequency above 0.0001, covering 99% to 99.2% of repertoires, were analysed. The TCS score was defined as F50 (clonal expansion) divided by E x V (chaos), with BLOSUM62-based TCRdist calculated between CDR3 peptides within each V-J. Welch's t-statistics and random forest reduced around 550 V-J features to 10 to 15, which were used in a naive Bayes classifier (R e1071). TCRdb cleaned the public reads at Q25 with fastp, built clones with MiXCR and kept in-frame beta chains. Entries are consolidated by CDR3 protein sequence, retaining the most common genes and DNA. The V and J calls and clone size are TCRdb's, not the authors'. The sample includes around 540,000 distinct CDR3 sequences, with roughly 15% observed a single time. Jointly, the top ten make up 25% to 35% of the sample.

Measured from the cysteine to the phenylalanine, the CDR3 is 14 residues long. The DNA shown is the 42-base CDR3, in frame from base 1. CDR1 and CDR2 are read off the germline V gene as SGHTA and FQGTGA. V is clipped by 5 bases and J by 2 bases, and the sequence between their germline boundaries is 12 bases long. This sample is drawn from a study of T cells in Graves' hyperthyroidism and ophthalmopathy (dated 2019 in TCRdb). Context from the whole study: Peripheral blood was collected at initial diagnosis, before any treatment. A discovery cohort of approximately 97 patients, 43 with Graves' ophthalmopathy and 55 to 65 with stable Graves' hyperthyroidism, was used to find distinguishing TCR V-J signatures. Prospective prediction of ophthalmopathy was tested in an independent validation cohort consisting of 18 hyperthyroidism patients and some 17 patients who later progressed to ophthalmopathy. The roughly 91 discovery patients were randomly divided into training and test sets at a 7:3 ratio. In six Graves' hyperthyroidism patients, the study also compared T-cell repertoires from thyroid tissue with T-cell repertoires from blood. Once sampling was done, hyperthyroidism patients were given methimazole at a starting dose of 30 mg daily, whereas ophthalmopathy patients were given high-dose intravenous methylprednisolone. According to the paper, TCR Vbeta CDR3 sequencing was carried out on some 130 peripheral blood samples, which came from fewer than 50 ophthalmopathy, about 75 hyperthyroidism and approximately 17 progressor patients. Paper-wide results and their limitations: Most expanded thyroid clonotypes (frequency above 0.001) were also found in blood, which suggests that blood repertoires may mirror thyroid immune responses. In cross-validation, a model built on a 13 V-J signature told ophthalmopathy apart from stable hyperthyroidism with just under 90% sensitivity and around 83% specificity, and in testing the same model reached 80%/75%. Sample size was not statistically predetermined, and blinding of investigators to group allocation was not performed. In validation, progression to ophthalmopathy was predicted by the model with approximately 67% sensitivity and under 85% specificity, a median of roughly 6.4 months before onset.

In the ophthalmopathy patients, disease was moderately to severely active, with a Clinical Activity Score of 3 or more, a NOSPECS grade of 4 or more, and a duration of less than 3 months. Any patient with an uncontrolled infection, another autoimmune disease, pregnancy or lactation was excluded. Clinical symptoms, serum thyroxine and TRAb, thyroid ultrasound, and orbital computed tomography formed the basis for the diagnoses. Ficoll-Paque density gradient centrifugation was used to isolate PBMCs from around 10 ml of fresh peripheral blood. Total RNA was extracted using Trizol reagent, and RNA quality was assessed on an Agilent 2100 Bioanalyzer.

Sequencing was done on a sample of blood. The source is a woman aged 25 to 39 with Graves' ophthalmopathy. The rearrangement combines TRBV7-3 with TRBJ1-2; the D gene identity is not certain. This receptor carries the CDR3 CASSPLDGNYGYTF. The nucleotide sequence reads as follows: TGTGCCAGCAGCCCACTGGACGGGAACTATGGCTACACCTTC.